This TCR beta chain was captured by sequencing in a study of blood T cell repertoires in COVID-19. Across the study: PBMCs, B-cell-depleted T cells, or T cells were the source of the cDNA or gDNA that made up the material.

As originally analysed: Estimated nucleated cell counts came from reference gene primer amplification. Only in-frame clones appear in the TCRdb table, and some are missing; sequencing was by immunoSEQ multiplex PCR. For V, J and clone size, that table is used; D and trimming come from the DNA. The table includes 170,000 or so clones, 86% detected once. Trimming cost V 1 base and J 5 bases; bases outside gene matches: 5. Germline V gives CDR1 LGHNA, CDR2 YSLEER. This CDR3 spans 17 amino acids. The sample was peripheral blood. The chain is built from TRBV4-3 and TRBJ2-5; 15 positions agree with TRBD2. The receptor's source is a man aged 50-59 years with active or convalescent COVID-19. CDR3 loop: CASSQVGTSGGTETQYF. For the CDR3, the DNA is TGCGCCAGCAGCCAAGTCGGGACTAGCGGGGGGACGGAGACCCAGTACTTC.